Listed below are T cell receptor beta chains from one sample, sequenced in a study of blood T cell repertoires in COVID-19. Method: immunoSEQ multiplex PCR; TCRdb's copy keeps in-frame clones and lacks some. This sample carries some 270,000 clones, approximately 90% of them seen once, and the ten largest clones take 4.1%. The sample comprised PBMCs or T cells enriched from blood (not recorded which). These receptors were collected from a woman aged 25 to 39 with acute COVID-19. Each CDR3 is given with its conserved first and last residue. Fields, in order: V gene, J gene, clone size, D gene, CDR3 length, CDR3 protein, CDR3 DNA. The D gene is left open where the match is weak. A clone size is listed for some rows: how often the clone was seen (once, few, many), or a class if it is expanded.

>TRBV2|TRBJ1-3|NA|TRBD1|16
CASSATGGYLGNTIYF
TGTGCCAGCAGTGCGACAGGGGGGTACCTTGGAAACACCATATATTTT
>TRBV3-1/TRBV3-2|TRBJ2-7|NA|TRBD1|16
CASSQVGQGAGYEQYF
TGTGCCAGCAGCCAAGTTGGGCAGGGGGCCGGCTACGAGCAGTACTTC
>TRBV24-1|TRBJ2-3|NA|TRBD2|15
CATSDSGGYRDTQYF
TGTGCCACCAGTGATTCCGGGGGGTACAGAGATACGCAGTATTTT
>TRBV5-6|TRBJ2-2|few|NA|12
CASSLVIGELFF
TGTGCCAGCAGCTTGGTAATCGGGGAGCTGTTTTTT
>TRBV5-6|TRBJ2-1|NA|TRBD1|12
CASKGARDEQFF
TGTGCCAGCAAGGGGGCGAGGGATGAGCAGTTCTTC
>TRBV3-1/TRBV3-2|TRBJ2-7|once|TRBD2|17
CASSQGSGRASLYEQYF
TGTGCCAGCAGCCAAGGATCCGGGAGGGCAAGTCTTTACGAGCAGTACTTC
>TRBV19|TRBJ2-2|NA|TRBD1|15
CASTPSPGGTGGLFF
TGTGCCAGTACCCCAAGCCCAGGGGGCACCGGGGGGCTGTTTTTT
>TRBV12-5|TRBJ1-1|NA|TRBD1|13
CASGPDRGTEAFF
TGTGCTAGTGGTCCAGACAGGGGGACTGAAGCTTTCTTT
>TRBV7-3|TRBJ2-1|NA|TRBD1|14
CASSLGTAPKEQFF
TGTGCCAGCAGCTTAGGGACAGCTCCTAAGGAGCAGTTCTTC
>TRBV15|TRBJ1-4|once|NA|15
CATSRDRGSNEKLFF
TGTGCCACCAGCAGAGACAGGGGATCTAATGAAAAACTGTTTTTT
>TRBV6-8|TRBJ2-3|NA|TRBD2|17
CASSSRLAGVITDTQYF
TGTGCCAGCAGTTCCCGACTAGCGGGAGTTATCACAGATACGCAGTATTTT
>TRBV5-1|TRBJ2-7|few|TRBD1|13
CASSLTGDYEQYF
TGCGCCAGCAGCTTAACAGGGGACTACGAGCAGTACTTC
>TRBV18|TRBJ1-2|NA|TRBD1|17
CASSLEGQGTRRDGYTF
TGTGCCAGCTCCCTTGAGGGACAGGGGACTAGAAGAGATGGCTACACCTTC
>TRBV6-1|TRBJ2-7|NA|TRBD1|15
CASSDPGTGLGEQYF
TGTGCCAGCAGTGACCCCGGGACAGGGTTAGGTGAGCAGTACTTC
>TRBV19|TRBJ2-7|once|TRBD2|17
CASSSGTSGRAVYEQYF
TGTGCCAGTAGCTCCGGGACTAGCGGGAGGGCGGTCTACGAGCAGTACTTC
>TRBV5-1|TRBJ2-2|few|NA|14
CASSSGQHTGELFF
TGCGCCAGCAGCTCTGGACAGCACACCGGGGAGCTGTTTTTT
>TRBV19|TRBJ1-1|few|TRBD1|15
CASKGRGGLNTEAFF
TGTGCCAGTAAGGGGAGAGGGGGCCTTAACACTGAAGCTTTCTTT
>TRBV5-1|TRBJ1-1|NA|NA|16
CASSLDGPVLDTEAFF
TGCGCCAGCAGCTTGGATGGGCCAGTACTAGACACTGAAGCTTTCTTT
>TRBV3-1/TRBV3-2|TRBJ2-1|NA|NA|12
CASSQGPRGQFF
TGTGCCAGCAGCCAGGGGCCGCGGGGGCAGTTCTTC
>TRBV7-2|TRBJ2-4|NA|TRBD2|13
CASSGRTKNIQYF
TGTGCCAGTAGCGGGAGGACCAAAAACATTCAGTACTTC
>TRBV1|TRBJ2-7|NA|NA|16
CTSSLLRGLKGHEQYF
TGCACCAGCAGCCTTCTGCGGGGACTAAAAGGTCATGAGCAGTACTTC
>TRBV5-1|TRBJ1-6|few|NA|15
CASSLLSGNNSPLHF
TGCGCCAGCAGCTTGTTGTCGGGAAATAATTCACCCCTCCACTTT
>TRBV9|TRBJ2-2|NA|NA|16
CASSPHMVSNTGELFF
TGTGCCAGCAGCCCCCACATGGTATCGAACACCGGGGAGCTGTTTTTT
>TRBV7-3|TRBJ2-1|NA|TRBD2|15
CASSRTSGFYNEQFF
TGTGCCAGCAGCCGGACTAGCGGATTTTACAATGAGCAGTTCTTC
>TRBV28|TRBJ1-1|NA|NA|14
CASSLLSVNTEAFF
TGTGCCAGCAGTTTACTGTCGGTGAACACTGAAGCTTTCTTT
>TRBV28|TRBJ1-2|NA|TRBD1|15
CASSLGQGEVYGYTF
TGTGCCAGCAGTTTGGGCCAGGGGGAGGTCTATGGCTACACCTTC
>TRBV27|TRBJ2-7|NA|TRBD1|18
CASRNSVGQGVESYEQYF
TGTGCCAGCAGAAACTCCGTAGGACAGGGGGTCGAGTCCTACGAGCAGTACTTC
>TRBV18|TRBJ2-7|NA|TRBD2|16
CASSTGTSGNSYEQYF
TGTGCCAGCTCAACTGGGACTAGCGGGAACTCCTACGAGCAGTACTTC
>TRBV7-6|TRBJ2-3|NA|NA|16
CASSPLQGTSTDTQYF
TGTGCCAGCAGCCCTCTACAGGGGACTAGCACAGATACGCAGTATTTT
>TRBV18|TRBJ2-1|once|TRBD2|15
CASSPTSGSGGEQFF
TGTGCCAGCTCACCGACTAGCGGGAGTGGGGGTGAGCAGTTCTTC
>TRBV2|TRBJ2-2|NA|NA|15
CAIEGGGMNTGELFF
TGTGCCATCGAGGGAGGGGGAATGAACACCGGGGAGCTGTTTTTT
>TRBV6-1|TRBJ1-4|NA|NA|14
CASSDAQLNEKLFF
TGTGCCAGCAGTGACGCACAGTTAAATGAAAAACTGTTTTTT
>TRBV19|TRBJ2-2|NA|TRBD2|17
CASSTGLAGGFSGELFF
TGTGCCAGTAGTACAGGACTAGCGGGGGGTTTTTCCGGGGAGCTGTTTTTT
>TRBV27|TRBJ2-1|NA|NA|14
CASSLSLAYNEQFF
TGTGCCAGCAGTTTAAGTTTAGCATACAATGAGCAGTTCTTC
>TRBV28|TRBJ2-1|NA|TRBD1|15
CASSSGTGGSGEQFF
TGTGCCAGCAGCTCCGGGACAGGGGGATCGGGTGAGCAGTTCTTC
>TRBV6-5|TRBJ1-1|NA|NA|13
CASSTPVQGKAFF
TGTGCCAGCAGTACCCCGGTCCAGGGTAAAGCTTTCTTT
>TRBV10-1|TRBJ2-6|NA|NA|16
CASSEGGESGANVLTF
TGCGCCAGCAGTGAAGGCGGGGAATCTGGGGCCAACGTCCTGACTTTC
>TRBV28|TRBJ2-1|NA|NA|12
CASSSTTSGQFF
TGTGCCAGCAGTTCTACGACTAGTGGGCAGTTCTTC
>TRBV5-4|TRBJ2-1|NA|TRBD2|15
CASSSSSGGRNEQFF
TGTGCCAGCAGCTCCTCTAGCGGAGGGAGGAATGAGCAGTTCTTC
>TRBV29-1|TRBJ2-1|NA|NA|11
CSGSGYNEQFF
TGCAGCGGGAGCGGTTACAATGAGCAGTTCTTC
>TRBV6-2/TRBV6-3|TRBJ2-1|NA|NA|18
CASSYSLSEGGTYNEQFF
TGTGCCAGCAGTTACTCGTTGAGCGAGGGGGGGACCTACAATGAGCAGTTCTTC
>TRBV5-1|TRBJ1-1|NA|NA|16
CASSLAGPRNFAEAFF
TGCGCCAGCAGCTTGGCCGGCCCTAGGAACTTCGCTGAAGCTTTCTTT
>TRBV7-3|TRBJ2-2|NA|TRBD2|15
CASRGGERMDGELFF
TGTGCCAGCAGGGGAGGGGAGAGGATGGACGGGGAGCTGTTTTTT
>TRBV5-4|TRBJ2-2|NA|NA|15
CASSLPGSTVLELFF
TGTGCCAGCAGCTTGCCAGGATCCACAGTGTTAGAGCTGTTTTTT
>TRBV10-3|TRBJ2-7|NA|NA|12
CAISAGSYEQYF
TGTGCCATCAGTGCGGGTAGCTACGAGCAGTACTTC
>TRBV30|TRBJ1-5|few|NA|16
CAWTQEANGGNQPQHF
TGTGCCTGGACCCAAGAGGCCAACGGGGGCAATCAGCCCCAGCATTTT
>TRBV14|TRBJ2-7|NA|NA|12
CASSQGPYEQYF
TGTGCCAGCAGCCAGGGGCCCTACGAGCAGTACTTC
>TRBV28|TRBJ1-5|NA|TRBD1|13
CASRTGYNQPQHF
TGTGCCAGCAGGACAGGGTACAATCAGCCCCAGCATTTT
>TRBV11-2|TRBJ2-5|NA|TRBD2|15
CASSGTSGPGETQYF
TGTGCCAGCAGCGGGACTAGCGGGCCGGGGGAGACCCAGTACTTC
>TRBV9|TRBJ2-5|NA|TRBD2|15
CASSVGTSGQETQYF
TGTGCCAGCAGCGTAGGGACTAGCGGACAAGAGACCCAGTACTTC
>TRBV19|TRBJ1-3|NA|NA|16
CASSSSGGAGGNTIYF
TGTGCCAGTAGTTCAAGCGGGGGTGCCGGGGGAAACACCATATATTTT
>TRBV5-1|TRBJ1-1|once|NA|15
CASSLDGRENTEAFF
TGCGCCAGCAGCTTGGATGGCAGGGAGAACACTGAAGCTTTCTTT
>TRBV18|TRBJ2-7|NA|NA|15
CASSPPGALINEQYF
TGTGCCAGCTCACCACCGGGAGCACTAATAAACGAGCAGTACTTC
>TRBV7-9|TRBJ1-3|NA|NA|16
CASSLSDSPTRDTIYF
TGTGCCAGCAGCTTAAGCGACAGCCCGACCCGGGACACCATATATTTT
>TRBV10-3|TRBJ1-4|NA|TRBD1|18
CAISESSSGQGRNEKLFF
TGTGCCATCAGTGAGTCAAGTTCGGGACAGGGGAGAAATGAAAAACTGTTTTTT
>TRBV20-1|TRBJ2-4|NA|NA|11
CSAPREDIQYF
TGCAGTGCTCCCAGGGAGGACATTCAGTACTTC
>TRBV5-6|TRBJ2-7|NA|NA|14
CASSPPRQTYEQYF
TGTGCCAGCAGCCCCCCACGACAGACCTACGAGCAGTACTTC
>TRBV7-9|TRBJ2-2|NA|NA|15
CASPEAGVNTGELFF
TGTGCCAGCCCTGAGGCAGGGGTGAACACCGGGGAGCTGTTTTTT
>TRBV7-2|TRBJ1-5|NA|NA|15
CASSLVWGGNQPQHF
TGTGCCAGCAGCTTAGTATGGGGAGGCAATCAGCCCCAGCATTTT
>TRBV24-1|TRBJ2-6|NA|TRBD1|15
CATAGTGSGANVLTF
TGTGCCACAGCCGGGACAGGGTCTGGGGCCAACGTCCTGACTTTC